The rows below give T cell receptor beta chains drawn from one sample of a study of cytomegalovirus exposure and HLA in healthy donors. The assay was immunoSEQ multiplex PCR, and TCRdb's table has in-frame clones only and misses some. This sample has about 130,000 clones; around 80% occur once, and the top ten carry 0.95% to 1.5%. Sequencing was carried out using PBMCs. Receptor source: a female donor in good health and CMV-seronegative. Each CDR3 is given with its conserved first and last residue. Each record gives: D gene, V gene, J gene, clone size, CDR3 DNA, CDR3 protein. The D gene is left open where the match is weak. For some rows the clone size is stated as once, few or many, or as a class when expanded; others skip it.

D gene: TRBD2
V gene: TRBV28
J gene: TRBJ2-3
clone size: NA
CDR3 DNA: TGTGCCAGCAGTTTGGGGGTTGGGACTAGCGGGAGAGGGGATACGCAGTATTTT
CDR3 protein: CASSLGVGTSGRGDTQYF

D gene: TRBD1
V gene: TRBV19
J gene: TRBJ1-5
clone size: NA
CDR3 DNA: TGTGCCAGTAGTAGGGACAGGGACAATCAGCCCCAGCATTTT
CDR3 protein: CASSRDRDNQPQHF

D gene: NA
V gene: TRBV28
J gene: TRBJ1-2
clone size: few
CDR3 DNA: TGTGCCAGCACCTCGGACTCAAGGGCCTATGGCTACACCTTC
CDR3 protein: CASTSDSRAYGYTF

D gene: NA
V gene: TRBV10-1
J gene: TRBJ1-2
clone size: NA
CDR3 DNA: TGCGCCAGCAGTGACGGGGACTATGGCTACACCTTC
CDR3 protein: CASSDGDYGYTF

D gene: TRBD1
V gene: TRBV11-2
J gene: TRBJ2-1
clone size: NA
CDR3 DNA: TGTGCCAGCAGCTTAGGGGGACAGGGAAACTCCTACAATGAGCAGTTCTTC
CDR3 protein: CASSLGGQGNSYNEQFF

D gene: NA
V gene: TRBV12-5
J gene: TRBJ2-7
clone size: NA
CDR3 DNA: TGTGCTAGTGCCGGGGTGGGGGCACTTAACTACGAGCAGTACTTC
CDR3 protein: CASAGVGALNYEQYF

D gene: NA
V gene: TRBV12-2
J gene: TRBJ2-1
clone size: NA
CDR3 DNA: TGTGCAAGTCGCTCCACCGCCGTTAGGACTAGCGAAAATGAGCAGTTCTTC
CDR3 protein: CASRSTAVRTSENEQFF

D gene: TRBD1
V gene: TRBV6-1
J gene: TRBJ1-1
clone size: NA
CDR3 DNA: TGTGCCAGCAGGGGGGACAGGGGAGGCACTGAAGCTTTCTTT
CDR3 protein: CASRGDRGGTEAFF

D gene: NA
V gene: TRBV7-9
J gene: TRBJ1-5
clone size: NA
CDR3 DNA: TGTGCCAGCAGCTTTGGAGTTAGCAATCAGCCCCAGCATTTT
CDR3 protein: CASSFGVSNQPQHF

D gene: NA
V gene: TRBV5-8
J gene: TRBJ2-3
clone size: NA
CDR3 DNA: TGTGCCAGCAGCTTGTCGGGCAGGGCCACAGATACGCAGTATTTT
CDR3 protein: CASSLSGRATDTQYF

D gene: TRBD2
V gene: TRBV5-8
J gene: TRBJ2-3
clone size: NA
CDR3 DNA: TGTGCCAGCAGCATAGGACTAGCGGGAGTTGATACGCAGTATTTT
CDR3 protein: CASSIGLAGVDTQYF

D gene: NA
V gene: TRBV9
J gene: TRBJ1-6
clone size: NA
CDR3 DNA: TGTGCCAGCAGCGCCCGGGACTCCTATAATTCACCCCTCCACTTT
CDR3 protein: CASSARDSYNSPLHF

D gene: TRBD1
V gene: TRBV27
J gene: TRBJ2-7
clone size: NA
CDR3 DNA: TGTGCCAGCAGTTTGGGGCCCAGGGGGCGGTACGAGCAGTACTTC
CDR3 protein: CASSLGPRGRYEQYF

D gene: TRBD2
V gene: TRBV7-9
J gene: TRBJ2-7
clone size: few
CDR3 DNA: TGTGCCAGCAGTTTCAGCGGGATCTCAAACGAGCAGTACTTC
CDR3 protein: CASSFSGISNEQYF

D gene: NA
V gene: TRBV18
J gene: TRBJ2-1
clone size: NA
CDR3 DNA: TGTGCCAGCTCACCACCGAACAGGGCCTCCTACAATGAGCAGTTCTTC
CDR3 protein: CASSPPNRASYNEQFF

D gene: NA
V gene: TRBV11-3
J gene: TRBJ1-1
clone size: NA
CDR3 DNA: TGTGCCAGCACCTCGGCAGCTGGTGACATGAACACTGAAGCTTTCTTT
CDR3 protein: CASTSAAGDMNTEAFF